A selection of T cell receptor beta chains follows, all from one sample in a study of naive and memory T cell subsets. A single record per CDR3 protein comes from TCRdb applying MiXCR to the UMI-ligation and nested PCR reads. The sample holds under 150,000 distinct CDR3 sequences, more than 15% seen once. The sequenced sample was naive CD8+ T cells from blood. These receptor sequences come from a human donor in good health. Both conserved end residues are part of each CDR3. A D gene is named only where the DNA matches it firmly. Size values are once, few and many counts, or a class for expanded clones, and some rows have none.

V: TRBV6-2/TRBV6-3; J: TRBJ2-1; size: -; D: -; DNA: TGTGCCAGCAGTTTTCGACTCGCCGGGGATGAGCAGTTCTTC; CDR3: CASSFRLAGDEQFF
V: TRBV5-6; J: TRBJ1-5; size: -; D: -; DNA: TGTGCCAGCAGCTTGGAGGCGGGAGGCAATCAGCCCCAGCATTTT; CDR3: CASSLEAGGNQPQHF
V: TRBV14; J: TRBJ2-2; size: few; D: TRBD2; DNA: TGTGCCAGCATCGGCGGGGGGGACACCGGGGAGCTGTTTTTT; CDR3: CASIGGGDTGELFF
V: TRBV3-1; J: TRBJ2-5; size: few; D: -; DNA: TGTGCCAGCAGCCAGGCGGAACCGCAAGAGACCCAGTACTTC; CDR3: CASSQAEPQETQYF
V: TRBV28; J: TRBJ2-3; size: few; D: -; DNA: TGTGCCAGCAGTCTGGGCCGGATGGCCTACACAGATACGCAGTATTTT; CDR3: CASSLGRMAYTDTQYF
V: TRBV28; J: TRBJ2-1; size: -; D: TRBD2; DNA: TGTGCCGTCGAAGGGCTAGCGGGAGGGCCAGGCAATGAGCAGTTCTTC; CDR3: CAVEGLAGGPGNEQFF
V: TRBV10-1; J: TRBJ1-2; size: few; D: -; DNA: TGCGCCAGCAGTGACGGGAACTATGGCTACACCTTC; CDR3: CASSDGNYGYTF
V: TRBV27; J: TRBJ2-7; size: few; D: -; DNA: TGTGCCAGCAGTTTATCGGCGGCCTACGAGCAGTACTTC; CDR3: CASSLSAAYEQYF
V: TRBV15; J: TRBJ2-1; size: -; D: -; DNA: TGTGCCACCAGTCCAGCGGCCGACTCCTACAATGAGCAGTTCTTC; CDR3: CATSPAADSYNEQFF
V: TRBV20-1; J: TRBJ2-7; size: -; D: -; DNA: TGCAGTGCTAGAGATGGATATTCCTACGAGCAGTACTTC; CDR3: CSARDGYSYEQYF
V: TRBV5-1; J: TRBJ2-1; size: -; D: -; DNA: TGCGCCAGCAGCTTGGTTTTCCTCTCCTACAATGAGCAGTTCTTC; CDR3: CASSLVFLSYNEQFF
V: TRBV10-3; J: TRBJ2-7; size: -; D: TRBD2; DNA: TGTGCCATCAATGCGGGAGGGAGCTCCTACGAGCAGTACTTC; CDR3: CAINAGGSSYEQYF
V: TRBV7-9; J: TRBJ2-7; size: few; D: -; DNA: TGTGCCAGCAGCCCCATAGGTGACGGCGAGCAGTACTTC; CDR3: CASSPIGDGEQYF
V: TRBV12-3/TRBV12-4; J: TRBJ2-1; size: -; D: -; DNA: TGTGCCAGCAGTTCCGGGGCCTACTACAATGAGCAGTTCTTC; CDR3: CASSSGAYYNEQFF
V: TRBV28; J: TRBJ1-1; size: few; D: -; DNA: TGTGCCAGCAGTTTAAAGTACCCCGGATCCATCCTTATGAACACTGAAGCTTTCTTT; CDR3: CASSLKYPGSILMNTEAFF
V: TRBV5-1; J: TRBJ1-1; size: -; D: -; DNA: TGCGCCAGCAGCCCTCCTGAGGCGGGACTCGAGGGGACTGAAGCTTTCTTT; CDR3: CASSPPEAGLEGTEAFF
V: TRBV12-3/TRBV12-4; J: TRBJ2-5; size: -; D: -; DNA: TGTGCCAGCAGTTTCCCAGGGGCAGAGACCCAGTACTTC; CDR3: CASSFPGAETQYF
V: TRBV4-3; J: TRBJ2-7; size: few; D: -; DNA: TGCGCCAGCAGCCAAGGGATGGCTGAGTCCTACGAGCAGTACTTC; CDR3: CASSQGMAESYEQYF
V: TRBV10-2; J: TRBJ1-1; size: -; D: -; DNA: TGCGCCAGCGACGGCCACTCGGGGGATTCACTCGCTTTCTTT; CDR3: CASDGHSGDSLAFF
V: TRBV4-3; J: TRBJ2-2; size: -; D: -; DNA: TGCGCCAGCAGCCAATGGAACACCGGGGAGCTGTTTTTT; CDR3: CASSQWNTGELFF
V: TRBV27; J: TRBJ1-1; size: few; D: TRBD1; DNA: TGTGCCACGCTTCAGGGACAGCTCGCTTTCTTT; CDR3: CATLQGQLAFF
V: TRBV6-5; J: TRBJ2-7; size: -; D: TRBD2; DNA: TGTGCCAGCAGGCGGGAGGGAGCGCCCTACGAGCAGTACTTC; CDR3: CASRREGAPYEQYF
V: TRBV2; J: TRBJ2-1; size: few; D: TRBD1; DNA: TGTGCCAGCAGTGAATGGGGGACAGACTCCTCCTACAATGAGCAGTTCTTC; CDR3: CASSEWGTDSSYNEQFF
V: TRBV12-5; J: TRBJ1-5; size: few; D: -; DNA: TGTGCTAGTGGTTTGTTCACGGGGGTCTTTAGCAATCAGCCCCAGCATTTT; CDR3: CASGLFTGVFSNQPQHF
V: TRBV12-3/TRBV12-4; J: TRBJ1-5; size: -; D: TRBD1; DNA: TGTGCCAGCAGTTCGCGGACAGGGGGTGATCAGCCCCAGCATTTT; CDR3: CASSSRTGGDQPQHF
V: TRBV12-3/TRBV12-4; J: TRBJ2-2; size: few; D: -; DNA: TGTGCCACCGGGGCGGACACCGGGGAGCTGTTTTTT; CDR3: CATGADTGELFF
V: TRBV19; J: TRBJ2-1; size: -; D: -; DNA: TGTGCCAGTAGTTGGTCAGGTAGTAATGAGCAGTTCTTC; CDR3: CASSWSGSNEQFF
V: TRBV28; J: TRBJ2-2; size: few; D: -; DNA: TGTGCCAGCATCACGGGTCTCCTTCAAAACACCGGGGAGCTGTTTTTT; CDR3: CASITGLLQNTGELFF
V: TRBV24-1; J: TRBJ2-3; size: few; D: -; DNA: TGTGCCACCAGTGATTTGGTCACATCTAGCACAGATACGCAGTATTTT; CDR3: CATSDLVTSSTDTQYF
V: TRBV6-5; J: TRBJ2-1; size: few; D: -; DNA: TGTGCCAGCACTCCCACCAGGAGGGGGGATGAGCAGTTCTTC; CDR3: CASTPTRRGDEQFF
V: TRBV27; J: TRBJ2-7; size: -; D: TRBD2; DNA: TGTGCCAGCAGTTTAGGTGCGGGAGGGTACGAGCAGTACTTC; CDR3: CASSLGAGGYEQYF
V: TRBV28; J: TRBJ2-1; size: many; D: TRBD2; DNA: TGTGCCAGCAGTTTATCTAGCGGGAGGTGGAATGAGCAGTTCTTC; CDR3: CASSLSSGRWNEQFF
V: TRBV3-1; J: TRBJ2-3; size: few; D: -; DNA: TGTGCCAGCAGCCCGGCCGGGGATACGCAGTATTTT; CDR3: CASSPAGDTQYF
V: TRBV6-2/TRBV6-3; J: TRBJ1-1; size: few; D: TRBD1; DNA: TGTGCCAGCAGTGAAGACGGGACAGGGTTAACTGAAGCTTTCTTT; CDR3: CASSEDGTGLTEAFF
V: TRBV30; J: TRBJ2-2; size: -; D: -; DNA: TGTGCCTGGACAGGGGTTTCCGCCGGGGAGCTGTTTTTT; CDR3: CAWTGVSAGELFF
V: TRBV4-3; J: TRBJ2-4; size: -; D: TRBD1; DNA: TGCGCCAGCAGCCCCGGGACAGGGGGAAACATTCAGTACTTC; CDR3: CASSPGTGGNIQYF